The rows below give T cell receptor beta chains drawn from one sample of a study of OX40 agonist ivuxolimab in advanced cancers. The assay was immunoSEQ multiplex PCR, and TCRdb's table has in-frame clones only and misses some. This table holds 55,000 to 95,000 clones, roughly 88% found once. Material: CD4+ or CD8+ T cells sorted from blood, obtained in a trial of the OX40 agonist ivuxolimab. These TCRs come from an adult with an advanced solid tumor such as melanoma, head and neck, liver or kidney cancer. CDR3s include the opening cysteine and the closing phenylalanine or tryptophan. The order of the fields is V gene, D gene, J gene, CDR3 protein. A D gene is named only where the DNA matches it firmly.

v_call: TRBV27
d_call: TRBD2
j_call: TRBJ2-7
cdr3_aa: CASSSLGTSDYEQYF

v_call: TRBV18
d_call: .
j_call: TRBJ1-4
cdr3_aa: CASSRGQTGYEKLFF

v_call: TRBV18
d_call: .
j_call: TRBJ2-3
cdr3_aa: CASSDTRTDTQYF

v_call: TRBV7-6
d_call: .
j_call: TRBJ2-7
cdr3_aa: CASSLQVLEEQYF

v_call: TRBV27
d_call: TRBD1
j_call: TRBJ1-1
cdr3_aa: CASSLADRDTEAFF

v_call: TRBV2
d_call: .
j_call: TRBJ1-4
cdr3_aa: CASSELGAGEKLFF

v_call: TRBV5-1
d_call: TRBD1
j_call: TRBJ1-3
cdr3_aa: CASSEGAAGNTIYF

v_call: TRBV6-5
d_call: .
j_call: TRBJ2-3
cdr3_aa: CASRESVGTDTQYF

v_call: TRBV11-2
d_call: .
j_call: TRBJ1-1
cdr3_aa: CASSLQGRTEAFF

v_call: TRBV12-5
d_call: .
j_call: TRBJ2-2
cdr3_aa: CASRGVTGELFF

v_call: TRBV11-2
d_call: .
j_call: TRBJ1-1
cdr3_aa: CASSLIRADTEAFF

v_call: TRBV7-6
d_call: .
j_call: TRBJ1-1
cdr3_aa: CASSLASRDLNTEAFF

v_call: TRBV7-2
d_call: .
j_call: TRBJ2-3
cdr3_aa: CASSAWVSSTDTQYF

v_call: TRBV18
d_call: .
j_call: TRBJ1-2
cdr3_aa: CASSPPSSYGYTF

v_call: TRBV27
d_call: TRBD1
j_call: TRBJ2-7
cdr3_aa: CASSSLSLRGSSYEQYF

v_call: TRBV6-1
d_call: .
j_call: TRBJ2-7
cdr3_aa: CASSEARSYEQYF

v_call: TRBV7-9
d_call: .
j_call: TRBJ1-6
cdr3_aa: CASSSSDSGNSPLHF

v_call: TRBV5-1
d_call: .
j_call: TRBJ2-1
cdr3_aa: CASSLGTAYNEQFF